A selection of T cell receptor beta chains follows, all from one sample in a study of T cell responses to AZD1222 COVID-19 vaccine. TCRdb's copy holds only in-frame clones and misses some; the assay was immunoSEQ multiplex PCR. Of about 120,000 clones in the sample, about 90% are singletons; the top ten hold approximately 9.2%. The sample here was peripheral blood, taken on day 0 of AZD1222 vaccination. Receptors originate from an adult in good health. CDR3s include the opening cysteine and the closing phenylalanine or tryptophan. D genes are given only for firm matches. Only some rows state a clone size, as once, few, many or a class for expanded clones.

>TRBJ2-3|TRBD1|TRBV5-1|NA
CASSFRQGGGTDTQYF
TGCGCCAGCAGCTTCCGACAGGGGGGAGGCACAGATACGCAGTATTTT
>TRBJ1-5|NA|TRBV18|NA
CASSPGRASNQPQHF
TGTGCCAGCTCCCCCGGCAGGGCTAGCAATCAGCCCCAGCATTTT
>TRBJ1-1|NA|TRBV3-1/TRBV3-2|NA
CASRSNTEAFF
TGTGCCAGCAGGTCAAACACTGAAGCTTTCTTT
>TRBJ2-1|NA|TRBV19|NA
CASSRWGGDEQFF
TGTGCCAGTAGTAGGTGGGGGGGCGATGAGCAGTTCTTC
>TRBJ2-6|NA|TRBV4-1|NA
CASSQEDRSYLLSGANVLTF
TGCGCCAGCAGCCAAGAAGACAGGTCCTATCTCCTCTCTGGGGCCAACGTCCTGACTTTC
>TRBJ1-2|TRBD1|TRBV3-1/TRBV3-2|NA
CASSRLKRPGQGAGYTF
TGTGCCAGCAGCCGCTTAAAACGCCCGGGACAGGGGGCAGGCTACACCTTC
>TRBJ2-1|NA|TRBV4-1|NA
CASSQVGGGLSYNEQFF
TGCGCCAGCAGCCAAGTTGGGGGGGGCCTCTCCTACAATGAGCAGTTCTTC
>TRBJ2-2|TRBD1|TRBV5-1|once
CASSSTAGGEVFAGELFF
TGCGCCAGCAGCTCTACTGCAGGGGGTGAAGTGTTCGCCGGGGAGCTGTTTTTT
>TRBJ2-3|TRBD2|TRBV7-2|few
CASSPGLARDTQYF
TGTGCCAGCAGCCCAGGACTAGCTCGGGATACGCAGTATTTT
>TRBJ2-7|NA|TRBV19|few
CASSMRRVRLYEQYF
TGTGCCAGTAGTATGAGGCGGGTACGACTCTACGAGCAGTACTTC
>TRBJ1-2|TRBD1|TRBV18|NA
CASSQADRGAGITF
TGTGCCAGCTCACAGGCGGACAGGGGCGCTGGGATCACCTTC
>TRBJ2-1|NA|TRBV5-1|NA
CASSLGLQEQFF
TGCGCCAGCAGCTTGGGACTTCAAGAGCAGTTCTTC
>TRBJ2-7|NA|TRBV5-1|NA
CASSLEARVYEQYF
TGCGCCAGCAGCTTGGAGGCCAGGGTCTACGAGCAGTACTTC
>TRBJ1-3|NA|TRBV10-2|NA
CASSVGGGNTIYF
TGCGCCAGCAGTGTCGGGGGTGGAAACACCATATATTTT
>TRBJ2-3|NA|TRBV4-3|NA
CASSQDFPPRVGDTQYF
TGCGCCAGCAGCCAAGATTTCCCACCGAGGGTCGGAGATACGCAGTATTTT
>TRBJ1-3|NA|TRBV5-1|NA
CASSFGDGNTIYF
TGCGCCAGCAGCTTCGGGGATGGAAACACCATATATTTT
>TRBJ1-5|NA|TRBV19|NA
CASRYGHLNQPQHF
TGTGCCAGTAGGTACGGCCACCTCAATCAGCCCCAGCATTTT
>TRBJ2-2|NA|TRBV18|NA
CASSPGSGFYTGELFF
TGTGCCAGCTCACCTGGGAGCGGGTTTTACACCGGGGAGCTGTTTTTT
>TRBJ2-5|TRBD2|TRBV11-3|NA
CASSLDFLASGVIQETQYF
TGTGCCAGCAGCTTAGATTTCTTGGCTAGCGGGGTGATCCAAGAGACCCAGTACTTC